This T cell receptor beta chain was sequenced in a study of blood T cells in healthy people across ages. This CDR3 comprises 14 residues. Germline lookup yields CDR1 SGHVS and CDR2 FQNEAQ. With 7 bases removed from V and 5 bases from J, the gap between germline ends came to 15 bases. Next came a second PCR, run for 7 to 11 cycles, which used a sample-barcoded 5' primer along with a J-beta primer mix. The authors tagged each cDNA molecule using a template-switch adaptor with 12 random nucleotides. TCRdb redid the calling of the 5' RACE reads with MiXCR, one entry per CDR3 protein. The sample records 800,000 to 1,300,000 distinct CDR3 sequences, less than 25% being singletons. Study-wide results and limits: Investigators treated diversity estimates from one million T cells as underestimates.

On this clonotype itself: The antigen remains unidentified.

These sequences were also reported in another study, on T cells of mothers and their children. That paper notes: Barcodes for each sample and 2-4 random nucleotides were added by the M1S primer used in the second PCR.

V usage is TRBV7-8 and J usage is TRBJ2-1; the D gene could be TRBD1 or TRBD2 (6 bases each). The sequence derives from a girl between 2 and 10 years old in good health. The sequenced sample was blood. The CDR3 DNA sequence: TGTGCCAGCATCTGGGGGGCAGACCACAATGAGCAGTTCTTC. It is translated as CASIWGADHNEQFF.